Listed below are T cell receptor beta chains from one sample, sequenced in a study of CD4 T cells in relation to SARS-CoV-2 and coronaviruses. Profiled with immunoSEQ multiplex PCR; TCRdb holds only in-frame clones, not every one. The sample gives about 36,000 clones, 75% to 85% of which show up once; 2.8% is in the top ten. For these receptors, no antigen is known. Material for sequencing was memory CD4+ T cells from PBMCs, cultured in vitro. Source of these receptors: an adult with COVID-19. Both conserved end residues are part of each CDR3. The D gene is left open where the match is weak. Size is omitted from some rows. Given values are once, few, many or a class for expanded clones.

D	size	V	length	J	DNA	CDR3
NA	NA	TRBV3-1/TRBV3-2	13	TRBJ1-2	TGTGCCAGCAGCCCCAGCGGTCTCTATGGCTACACCTTC	CASSPSGLYGYTF
NA	NA	TRBV5-1	14	TRBJ2-3	TGCGCCAGCAGCTTGGAAGTGGGTGGAGATACGCAGTATTTT	CASSLEVGGDTQYF
NA	once	TRBV2	18	TRBJ2-6	TGTGCCAGCCTCCCGGTTCGGGAAATTGTAGCTGGGGCCAACGTCCTGACTTTC	CASLPVREIVAGANVLTF
TRBD1	once	TRBV29-1	13	TRBJ1-2	TGCAGCGTTGATCAGGGGGCAATTGGTGGCTACACCTTC	CSVDQGAIGGYTF
TRBD2	NA	TRBV24-1	16	TRBJ2-1	TGTGCCACCCAGGACGTAGGACTAGCCTCCTACAATGAGCAGTTCTTC	CATQDVGLASYNEQFF
NA	NA	TRBV28	14	TRBJ1-5	TGTGCCAGCAGTGTGAAGGGGTTTAGTCAGCCCCAGCATTTT	CASSVKGFSQPQHF
NA	NA	TRBV11-1	14	TRBJ2-3	TGTGCCAGCAGCGCGCTTAACCTTCGAGATACGCAGTATTTT	CASSALNLRDTQYF
NA	NA	TRBV6-5	14	TRBJ1-1	TGTGCCAGCAGGGCCCTCGGTGAGGATACTGAAGCTTTCTTT	CASRALGEDTEAFF
NA	NA	TRBV9	14	TRBJ1-1	TGTGCCAGCAGCCCCCTAGGGGAGGGGACTGAAGCTTTCTTT	CASSPLGEGTEAFF
NA	NA	TRBV2	16	TRBJ2-2	TGTGCCAGCAGCCCCCTGGCGGACCTGAACACCGGGGAGCTGTTTTTT	CASSPLADLNTGELFF
NA	NA	TRBV19	17	TRBJ2-1	TGTGCCAGTAGTCTTTTGACCGGAATGAGCTCCTACAATGAGCAGTTCTTC	CASSLLTGMSSYNEQFF
NA	few	TRBV10-3	11	TRBJ1-1	TGTGCCATCTGGGGGCCCCAAGGAGCTTTCTTT	CAIWGPQGAFF
TRBD1	once	TRBV5-4	17	TRBJ2-7	TGTGCCAGCAGCTCTCGGGGACAGGGGGCGTCTGGCTACGAGCAGTACTTC	CASSSRGQGASGYEQYF
NA	few	TRBV12-3/TRBV12-4	13	TRBJ1-5	TGTGCCAGCAGCTTAGCTAGGGATCAGCCCCAGCATTTT	CASSLARDQPQHF
TRBD2	NA	TRBV28	14	TRBJ2-7	TGTGCCAGCCGGCGGGGGGGGGCTTCCTACGAGCAGTACTTC	CASRRGGASYEQYF
NA	few	TRBV19	15	TRBJ1-6	TGTGCCAGTAGTATCTTACACGCGAATAATTCACCCCTCCACTTT	CASSILHANNSPLHF
NA	few	TRBV7-9	15	TRBJ2-2	TGTGCCAGCAGCCCCCTCCCGGGTTACACCGGGGAGCTGTTTTTT	CASSPLPGYTGELFF
NA	few	TRBV6-6	14	TRBJ2-3	TGTGCCAGCAGTCCAGACTCTAGCACAGATACGCAGTATTTT	CASSPDSSTDTQYF
NA	NA	TRBV18	15	TRBJ2-2	TGTGCCAGCCCGGGGGGCAGCGGAGACACCGGGGAGCTGTTTTTT	CASPGGSGDTGELFF
TRBD2	NA	TRBV7-9	14	TRBJ2-3	TGTGCCAGCAGCTCGGGACTAGCGGGAGATACGCAGTATTTT	CASSSGLAGDTQYF
NA	few	TRBV15	16	TRBJ2-1	TGTGCCACCAGCAGAGACGCAGCCAGCTCCTACAATGAGCAGTTCTTC	CATSRDAASSYNEQFF
NA	NA	TRBV21-1	13	TRBJ2-7	TGTGCCAGGAGGGACAGGAGCTCCTACGAGCAGTACTTC	CARRDRSSYEQYF
NA	NA	TRBV14	13	TRBJ1-2	TGTGCCAGCAGCCAAGATAGGGAAGATGGCTACACCTTC	CASSQDREDGYTF
NA	NA	TRBV15	16	TRBJ2-1	TGTGCCACCAGCACCATCAAGGGGAACGGGAGAAGACAGCAGTTCTTC	CATSTIKGNGRRQQFF
NA	NA	TRBV5-1	15	TRBJ2-1	TGCGCCAGCAGCGAAGGGACAAGTGAATACAATGAGCAGTTCTTC	CASSEGTSEYNEQFF
NA	NA	TRBV10-3	13	TRBJ1-2	TGTGCCATCAGTCCGGGGGGGGGAGATGGCTACACCTTC	CAISPGGGDGYTF
TRBD1	NA	TRBV28	16	TRBJ2-1	TGTGCCAGCCCCCCCGTAAGGACAGGAGCCTACAATGAGCAGTTCTTC	CASPPVRTGAYNEQFF
TRBD1	NA	TRBV19	14	TRBJ1-5	TGTGCCAGTAGGCGGACAGGAGGTAATCAGCCCCAGCATTTT	CASRRTGGNQPQHF
TRBD2	NA	TRBV19	14	TRBJ2-7	TGTGCCAGTAGGCCGGGACTAGCAGCCTACGAGCAGTACTTC	CASRPGLAAYEQYF
TRBD1	few	TRBV7-9	14	TRBJ1-4	TGTGCCAGCAGCCGGGACAGCCACCGTGAAAAACTGTTTTTT	CASSRDSHREKLFF
NA	NA	TRBV6-6	14	TRBJ1-5	TGTGCCAGCAGTTACCCAGGGGGCAATCAGCCCCAGCATTTT	CASSYPGGNQPQHF
NA	NA	TRBV2	14	TRBJ2-7	TGTGCCAGCAGGTTCGAAGCTAGGGTCTACGAGCAGTACTTC	CASRFEARVYEQYF
NA	NA	TRBV18	15	TRBJ1-3	TGTGCCAGCTCACCACAGAGCAACAGGGCTAACACCATATATTTT	CASSPQSNRANTIYF
NA	NA	TRBV6-5	15	TRBJ2-5	TGTGCCAGCAGTTACTCGCCAGGGTCTAAAGGGACCCAGTACTTC	CASSYSPGSKGTQYF
NA	NA	TRBV14	15	TRBJ2-1	TGTGCCAGCAGCCAAGATCGAGCGGGTTACAATGAGCAGTTCTTC	CASSQDRAGYNEQFF
NA	NA	TRBV27	13	TRBJ1-4	TGTGCCAGCATGTCCGGACCCGGGGAAAAACTGTTTTTT	CASMSGPGEKLFF
TRBD2	once	TRBV6-2/TRBV6-3	15	TRBJ2-2	TGTGCCAGCAGCCCCCTAGCGGCGAACACCGGGGAGCTGTTTTTT	CASSPLAANTGELFF
NA	once	TRBV14	12	TRBJ2-7	TGTGCCAGCAGCAGGACTGGAAGCGAGCAGTACTTC	CASSRTGSEQYF
NA	NA	TRBV3-1/TRBV3-2	16	TRBJ2-7	TGTGCCAGCAGCCAAGGTATCGCGACTCTAACCTACGAGCAGTACTTC	CASSQGIATLTYEQYF
NA	once	TRBV7-9	14	TRBJ2-2	TGTGCCAGCAGCTTACTCGTGAACACCGGGGAGCTGTTTTTT	CASSLLVNTGELFF
NA	NA	TRBV5-4	15	TRBJ2-7	TGTGCCAGCAGCTTGTCGAGTACGCCTTTCTACGAGCAGTACTTC	CASSLSSTPFYEQYF
TRBD1	NA	TRBV7-2	15	TRBJ2-5	TGTGCCAGCAGCTCCCGGGACAGGGTCTCAGAGACCCAGTACTTC	CASSSRDRVSETQYF
NA	NA	TRBV28	15	TRBJ2-5	TGTGCCAGCAGTTTGTGGGGGGGACAAGAGAAATCCCAGTACTTC	CASSLWGGQEKSQYF
TRBD2	NA	TRBV27	13	TRBJ2-1	TGTGCCAGCAGAATAGCGGGGGGTAATGAGCAGTTCTTC	CASRIAGGNEQFF
NA	few	TRBV7-9	16	TRBJ2-3	TGTGCCAGCAGCACGCGAAGGGATTCCGGCACAGATACGCAGTATTTT	CASSTRRDSGTDTQYF
NA	NA	TRBV12-3/TRBV12-4	13	TRBJ2-1	TGTGCCAGCACTCCCAGCTCCTACAATGAGCAGTTCTTC	CASTPSSYNEQFF
TRBD2	NA	TRBV5-1	14	TRBJ2-2	TGCGCCAGCAGTCGACGACTAGCCGCCGGGGAGCTGTTTTTT	CASSRRLAAGELFF
NA	NA	TRBV7-2	14	TRBJ2-3	TGTGCCAGCAGCTTACGGGGAAGCACAGATACGCAGTATTTT	CASSLRGSTDTQYF
NA	NA	TRBV20-1	13	TRBJ1-5	TGCAGTGCTAGTACGGGGGTTTACGAGCCCCAGCATTTT	CSASTGVYEPQHF
NA	NA	TRBV2	13	TRBJ1-2	TGTGCCATGAGAGATGGGAGACTACAGGGCTACACCTTC	CAMRDGRLQGYTF
NA	NA	TRBV10-3	12	TRBJ2-1	TGTGCCATCAGTGATAATATCGATGAGCAGTTCTTC	CAISDNIDEQFF